These 9 T cell receptor beta chains originate from one sample sequenced in a study of shared clonotypes between healthy human individuals. TCRdb keeps only in-frame clones here, not all; method: immunoSEQ multiplex PCR. The sample carries 600,000 to 700,000 clones, around 73% recorded once. Source material: memory CD4+ T cells sorted from blood. The sample's subset: CD45RA-negative fraction. The receptors originated from a young woman in good health.

This chain links TRBV5-1 with TRBJ1-3, with 9 bases that match TRBD1. V gave up 3 bases and J gave up 7 bases; unmatched junction bases: 8. Germline CDR1 is SGHRS and CDR2 is YFSETQ. The CDR3 has 15 residues. The CDR3 DNA sequence: TGCGCCAGCAGCTCGGGACGGACAGGGGAGAACACCATATATTTT. It is translated as CASSSGRTGENTIYF.

The rearrangement links TRBV28 to TRBJ1-3; D is unclear. The V gene lost 7 bases and the J gene lost 4 bases, with 20 bases spanning the gap. CDR1 and CDR2 (germline): MDHEN, SYDVKM. This CDR3 has 16 amino acids. The CDR3 is CASIQTVVRGGNTIYF. The CDR3, as DNA: TGTGCCAGCATACAGACCGTCGTTCGGGGAGGAAACACCATATATTTT.

This clone was seen once. The genes are TRBV20-1 and TRBJ1-5; D call uncertain. Trimming cost V 6 bases and J 6 bases, with 9 bases left between them. CDR1 and CDR2 (germline): DFQATT, SNEGSKA (reference sequence). The length of the CDR3 is 11 residues. The CDR3 here is CSARGAQPQHF. The CDR3 coding sequence is TGCAGTGCGCGTGGTGCTCAGCCCCAGCATTTT.

The rearrangement joins TRBV14 to TRBJ2-3, with a possible D match to TRBD2 (5 bases). The CDR3 totals 17 residues. Germline V gives CDR1 SGHDN, CDR2 FVKESK. Trimming shortened V by 1 base and J by 0 bases, and 14 bases separated the two germline ends. CDR3 region: CASSQAREGRSTDTQYF. CDR3 sequence (DNA): TGTGCCAGCAGCCAAGCGAGGGAAGGGCGGAGCACAGATACGCAGTATTTT.

This clone is a singleton in its sample. V usage is TRBV5-1 and J usage is TRBJ2-3; no definite D call. V was cut by 0 bases and J by 1 base, with 9 bases left in between. Germline V gene sequence: CDR1 SGHRS, CDR2 YFSETQ. CDR3 length equals 15 residues. This CDR3 is CASSLGSTGTDTQYF. The CDR3, as DNA: TGCGCCAGCAGCTTGGGGTCTACGGGCACAGATACGCAGTATTTT.

The CDR3 sequence is CACQLPGTRKIDEQFF. The CDR3 nucleotides read TGTGCCTGTCAACTACCCGGGACTAGAAAAATCGATGAGCAGTTCTTC. The chain is built from TRBV30 and TRBJ2-1, with 8 nucleotides matching TRBD2. CDR1 is GTSNPN, CDR2 SVGIG, per germline (reference sequence). J was trimmed by 8 bases and V by 6 bases; bases with no gene match: 18. This CDR3 contains 16 residues.

V gene TRBV7-3 combines with J gene TRBJ2-5; the match to TRBD2 covers 15 bases. The CDR3 is made up of 20 amino acids. Germline CDR1 reads SGHTA; CDR2 reads FQGTGA. The V and J ends lost 6 bases and 2 bases, in that order; junction bases with no gene match: 16. The CDR3 sequence: CASSQYPVGTSGRQQETQYF. CDR3 DNA sequence: TGTGCCAGCAGTCAATATCCGGTAGGGACTAGCGGGAGGCAACAAGAGACCCAGTACTTC.

The rearrangement joins TRBV19 to TRBJ2-5; no firm D call. The V end lost 2 bases, the J end lost 5 bases, and 12 bases lay between the germline ends. Per germline, CDR1 LNHDA and CDR2 SQIVND (reference sequence). The CDR3 sequence is 14 residues long. Here the CDR3 DNA reads TGTGCCAGTAGTATACCGGGCGGTGATGAGACCCAGTACTTC. Its translation: CASSIPGGDETQYF.

The sample holds a few counts of this clone. The chain combines TRBV6-6 with TRBJ1-5; D perhaps matches TRBD1 (6 bases). CDR1 and CDR2 (germline): MNHNY, SVGAGI (reference sequence). The CDR3 sequence is 12 residues long. Trimming removed 8 bases from V and 9 bases from J, with 14 bases in between. CDR3 nucleotides: TGTGCCAGCGGGTCGACAGGTTGGCCCCAGCATTTT. As protein: CASGSTGWPQHF.